Below, 22 T cell receptor beta chains from the same sample are listed, as sequenced in a study of blood T cell repertoires in COVID-19. The method was immunoSEQ multiplex PCR; TCRdb's version includes in-frame clones alone and lacks a portion of them. The table has fewer than 250,000 clones, roughly 90% seen once. Sequencing was performed on PBMCs or T cells enriched from blood (not recorded which). The source of these receptors is a woman aged 25 to 39 with acute COVID-19.

The chain employs TRBV30 and TRBJ1-4, with TRBD1 matching 7 bases. This CDR3 comprises 14 residues. The germline CDR1 and CDR2 sequences are GTSNPN and SVGIG (reference sequence). V lost 3 bases, J lost 5 bases, and 6 bases stayed unmatched. CDR3 residues: CAWREGQTNEKLFF. DNA of the CDR3: TGTGCCTGGAGAGAGGGACAGACGAATGAAAAACTGTTTTTT.

V is TRBV4-3 and J is TRBJ2-1, with 7 bases matching TRBD2. V dropped 0 bases and J dropped 8; count of bases not matched to a gene: 7. From germline, CDR1 is LGHNA and CDR2 YSLEER. The CDR3 length is 15 residues. CDR3 protein: CASSQDQAGVDEQFF. The CDR3 DNA is TGCGCCAGCAGCCAAGATCAGGCGGGGGTGGATGAGCAGTTCTTC.

This chain uses TRBV24-1 with TRBJ2-3; 9 bases are shared with TRBD2. Germline V gene data show CDR1 as KGHDR and CDR2 as SFDVKD. J was trimmed by 2 bases and V by 1 base; bases with no gene match: 6. This CDR3 contains 17 residues. The CDR3 sequence: CATSDLGLAGITDTQYF. As DNA, the CDR3 is TGTGCCACCAGTGATTTAGGGCTAGCGGGGATCACAGATACGCAGTATTTT.

The J gene is TRBJ2-7, the V gene TRBV25-1; possibly TRBD1 for D (6 bases). Per germline, CDR1 MGHDK and CDR2 SYGVNS. V lost 3 bases and J lost 5, with 14 bases in between. The CDR3 is made up of 14 amino acids. This chain's CDR3 is CASSDPQGFNEQYF. In DNA form, the CDR3 reads TGTGCCAGCAGTGACCCCCAGGGGTTCAACGAGCAGTACTTC.

The chain links TRBV5-1 to TRBJ2-3; a possible D gene is TRBD1 (6 bases). CDR1 and CDR2 (germline): SGHRS, YFSETQ. V was cut by 3 bases and J by 1 base, with 15 bases left in between. The CDR3 loop spans 16 amino acids. CDR3 residues: CASSYSRGSRTDTQYF. CDR3 sequence (DNA): TGCGCCAGCAGCTATTCCAGGGGATCTCGCACAGATACGCAGTATTTT. The whole variable domain, filled in from reference TRBV5-1 and TRBJ2-3, reads KAGVTQTPRYLIKTRGQQVTLSCSPISGHRSVSWYQQTPGQGLQFLFEYFSETQRNKGNFPGRFSGRQFSNSRSEMNVSTLELGDSALYLCASSYSRGSRTDTQYFGPGTRLTVL.

The rearrangement uses TRBV25-1 and TRBJ2-7; TRBD2 agrees at 10 bases. The CDR3 loop spans 16 amino acids. J lost 2 bases, V lost 1 base, and 5 bases had no gene match. Germline CDR1 reads MGHDK; CDR2 reads SYGVNS. The CDR3 sequence: CASSEFGTSGAYEQYF. For the CDR3, the DNA is TGTGCCAGCAGTGAATTTGGAACTAGCGGGGCCTACGAGCAGTACTTC.

The chain links TRBV30 to TRBJ2-3, with D perhaps matching TRBD2 (6 bases). Trimming took off 8 bases at V and 6 bases at J, with 18 bases between the two ends. Germline CDR1 reads GTSNPN; CDR2 reads SVGIG (reference sequence). This CDR3 is built from 13 residues. The CDR3 DNA is TGTGCCGGATACCGGGACTCGGGGGATACGCAGTATTTT. Amino acids: CAGYRDSGDTQYF.

V usage is TRBV2 and J usage is TRBJ1-6, with 8 bases fitting TRBD1. After removal of 3 bases from V and 4 bases from J, the junction contained 8 bases not matched to a gene. This CDR3 is built from 17 residues. Per germline, CDR1 SNHLY and CDR2 FYNNEI. In nucleotides, the CDR3 is TGTGCCAGCAGTGACACGGCGTACAGGGGGTATAATTCACCCCTCCACTTT. Translation gives CASSDTAYRGYNSPLHF.

The chain uses TRBV6-1 and TRBJ1-4; D is perhaps TRBD1 (6 bases). V lost 4 bases and J lost 0, with 12 bases in between. The CDR3 consists of 16 residues. The germline V gene has CDR1 MNHNS and CDR2 SASEGT. The CDR3 protein is CASSGGQFATNEKLFF. CDR3 nucleotide sequence: TGTGCCAGCAGTGGAGGACAGTTTGCAACTAATGAAAAACTGTTTTTT.

J is TRBJ1-2 and V is TRBV10-3; TRBD1 aligns across 9 bases. CDR3 length: 15 residues. V was clipped by 3 bases and J by 7 bases; unmatched bases: 9. Germline values: CDR1 ENHRY, CDR2 SYGVKD. Written as DNA, the CDR3 is TGTGCCATCAGTGAAGCGGGGGACAGGGTTACTGGCTACACCTTC. Its translation is CAISEAGDRVTGYTF.

The V call is TRBV30, the J call TRBJ2-2; D possibly corresponds to TRBD1 (6 bases). Trimming cost V 1 base and J 4 bases, with 10 bases left between them. The CDR3 has 14 amino acids. Germline V gene lookup returns CDR1 GTSNPN and CDR2 SVGIG (reference sequence). CDR3 region: CAWSAGQRTGELFF. CDR3 bases: TGTGCCTGGAGTGCCGGACAGCGCACCGGGGAGCTGTTTTTT.

The gene calls are TRBV9 and TRBJ2-3; 8 positions match TRBD2. There are 16 residues in the CDR3. V was pared by 1 base and J by 6 bases, with 10 bases of the junction left unmatched. Germline lookup yields CDR1 SGDLS and CDR2 YYNGEE. DNA for the CDR3: TGTGCCAGCAGCGTAAAAGTAGGGACTAGAGGCGATACGCAGTATTTT. It is translated as CASSVKVGTRGDTQYF.

The chain uses TRBV6-5 and TRBJ1-5, with TRBD1 matching 7 bases. The trim removed 8 bases at V and 2 bases at J, leaving 3 bases unmatched. The germline CDR1 and CDR2 sequences are MNHEY and SVGAGI. The CDR3 covers 13 residues. DNA of the CDR3: TGTGCCAGCGGAGACAGGGGCAATCAGCCCCAGCATTTT. Its translation: CASGDRGNQPQHF.

The chain recombines TRBV12-3 or TRBV12-4 with TRBJ1-2, with D hard to call. V lost 6 bases, J lost 7 bases, and 12 bases lay in between. The CDR3 sequence is 12 residues long. The CDR3 bases are TGTGCCAGCAGGACGGGAGAGAGTGGCTACACCTTC. This codes for CASRTGESGYTF.

This chain links TRBV19 with TRBJ1-5, with unresolved D. This CDR3 is 15 amino acids long. Germline-derived CDR1 and CDR2 are LNHDA and SQIVND (reference sequence). The V and J ends lost 3 bases and 0 bases respectively, with 9 bases between them. CDR3 region: CASSMTPYSNQPQHF. The CDR3 coding sequence is TGTGCCAGTAGTATGACACCCTATAGCAATCAGCCCCAGCATTTT.

The V and J genes are TRBV3-1 (or the pseudogene TRBV3-2) and TRBJ1-2; D possibly corresponds to TRBD1 (6 bases). The CDR3 covers 15 residues. The V and J ends lost 1 base and 8 bases respectively, with 17 bases between them. Germline CDR1 LGHDT, CDR2 YNNKEL (reference sequence). CDR3 bases: TGTGCCAGCAGCCAAGGGACCAGGGGTCTCAAGGGCTACACCTTC. Translating gives CASSQGTRGLKGYTF.

The chain links TRBV6-2 or TRBV6-3 to TRBJ1-5; weak D call: TRBD1 (5 bases). Germline V gene data show CDR1 as MNHEY and CDR2 as SVGEGT. The CDR3 totals 16 residues. V dropped 2 bases and J dropped 0 bases, with 11 bases sitting between them. CDR3 residues: CASSYDRTPSNQPQHF. CDR3 nucleotide sequence: TGTGCCAGCAGTTACGATCGGACACCTAGCAATCAGCCCCAGCATTTT.

The chain carries TRBV7-2 and TRBJ1-1, with D perhaps TRBD1 (6 bases). This CDR3 contains 15 residues. Per the germline V gene, CDR1 is SGHTA and CDR2 is FQGNSA. Trimming took 1 base from V and 0 from J, leaving 9 bases between them. The CDR3 bases are TGTGCCAGCAGCTTAGAAGGGGGGGTGAACACTGAAGCTTTCTTT. As protein: CASSLEGGVNTEAFF. The entire variable domain, with the rest obtained from reference TRBV7-2 and TRBJ1-1, is as follows: GAGVSQSPSNKVTEKGKDVELRCDPISGHTALYWYRQSLGQGLEFLIYFQGNSAPDKSGLPSDRFSAERTGGSVSTLTIQRTQQEDSAVYLCASSLEGGVNTEAFFGQGTRLTVV.

The chain links TRBV6-2 or TRBV6-3 to TRBJ1-4, with D possibly matching TRBD1 (6 bases). The CDR3 contains 14 residues. The germline V gene encodes CDR1 MNHEY and CDR2 SVGEGT. Trimming took off 6 bases at V and 5 bases at J, with 13 bases between the two ends. CDR3 loop: CASSPAGANEKLFF. The CDR3 nucleotides are TGTGCCAGCAGCCCAGCAGGGGCAAATGAAAAACTGTTTTTT.

This chain connects TRBV4-3 to TRBJ2-3; a possible D gene is TRBD1 (5 bases). Trimming cost V 1 base and J 6 bases, with 14 bases left between them. Germline assignment: CDR1 LGHNA and CDR2 YSLEER. CDR3 length: 15 residues. The CDR3 DNA is TGCGCCAGCAGCCAAGCAACAGGCAACGGCGATACGCAGTATTTT. Protein product: CASSQATGNGDTQYF.

The chain has TRBV4-1 and TRBJ1-4; D perhaps matches TRBD1 (6 bases). Trimming removed 6 bases from V and 3 bases from J, with 26 bases in between. The germline V gene has CDR1 MGHRA and CDR2 YSYEKL. CDR3 size: 19 residues. The CDR3 loop is CASRPGQGILIGANEKLFF. As DNA, the CDR3 is TGCGCCAGCAGACCGGGACAAGGGATTTTAATCGGGGCTAATGAAAAACTGTTTTTT.

V is TRBV7-8 and J is TRBJ2-7; TRBD2 aligns across 8 bases. Germline V gene data show CDR1 as SGHVS and CDR2 as FQNEAQ. CDR3 length equals 14 residues. Trimming removed 0 bases from V and 3 bases from J; junction bases left unmatched: 1. DNA for the CDR3: TGTGCCAGCAGCTTAGCTAGCGGGATCTACGAGCAGTACTTC. Translating gives CASSLASGIYEQYF.